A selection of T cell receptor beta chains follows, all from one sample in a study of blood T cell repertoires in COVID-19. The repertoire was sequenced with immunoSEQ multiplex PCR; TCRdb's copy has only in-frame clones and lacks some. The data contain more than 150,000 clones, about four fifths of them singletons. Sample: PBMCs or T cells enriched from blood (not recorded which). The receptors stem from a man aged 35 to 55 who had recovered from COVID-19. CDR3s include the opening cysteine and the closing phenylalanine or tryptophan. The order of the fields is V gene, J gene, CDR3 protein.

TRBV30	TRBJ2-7	CAWRVGPVGGYEQYF
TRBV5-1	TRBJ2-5	CASSLISGLAEETQYF
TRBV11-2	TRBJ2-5	CASSLGISGETQYF
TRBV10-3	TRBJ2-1	CAIRTSGRIRANEQFF
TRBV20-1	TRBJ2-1	CSASSPWLTENLLAGEAYNEQFF
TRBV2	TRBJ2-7	CASDLAGSGEQYF
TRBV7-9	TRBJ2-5	CASSLGGHYPETQYF
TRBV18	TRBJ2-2	CASSPQIGQGYTGELFF
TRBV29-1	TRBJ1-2	CSVHGGQGVGFDYGYTF
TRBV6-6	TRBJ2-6	CASSPQDSGTGDSGANVLTF
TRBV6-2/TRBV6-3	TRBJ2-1	CASSSRLSGRFYNEQFF
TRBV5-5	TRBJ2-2	CASSLGPRAGELFF
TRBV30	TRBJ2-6	CAWTAGGFSGANVLTF
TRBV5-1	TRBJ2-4	CASSLTSSGSFNIQYF
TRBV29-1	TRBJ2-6	CSVEGYGIGANVLTF
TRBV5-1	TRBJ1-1	CASSPVRTGTEAFF
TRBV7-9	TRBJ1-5	CASSLGDSSRIGPYQPQHF
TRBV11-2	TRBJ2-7	CASSFSGYEQYF
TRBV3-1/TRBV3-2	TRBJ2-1	CASSHIPGQGYNEQFF
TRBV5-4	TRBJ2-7	CASSDRGRSSYEQYF
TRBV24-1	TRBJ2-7	CATSDPDRGLEQYF
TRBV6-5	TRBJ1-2	CASSYSRAGGYTF
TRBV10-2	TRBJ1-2	CASRAPQGNYGYTF